Below, 8 T cell receptor beta chains from the same sample are listed, as sequenced in a study of OX40 agonist ivuxolimab in advanced cancers. Here immunoSEQ multiplex PCR was the method, and the copy in TCRdb shows in-frame clones only, minus some. The profile shows about 150,000 clones, about 93% of them singletons. Material: CD4+ or CD8+ T cells sorted from blood, obtained in a trial of the OX40 agonist ivuxolimab. The receptors originated from an adult with an advanced solid tumor such as melanoma, head and neck, liver or kidney cancer.

The V call is TRBV6-5, the J call TRBJ2-1, with D possibly being TRBD2 (5 bases). Germline loops: CDR1 MNHEY, CDR2 SVGAGI. The CDR3 has 16 amino acids. V was trimmed by 4 bases and J by 0 bases, leaving 13 bases between them. Here the CDR3 reads CASSSGLVISYNEQFF. CDR3 nucleotide sequence: TGTGCCAGCAGTTCCGGACTCGTCATCTCCTACAATGAGCAGTTCTTC.

This clone has a single count. The V and J genes are TRBV2 and TRBJ2-7; 7 nucleotides align to TRBD1. This CDR3 region has 13 residues. Germline V gene sequence: CDR1 SNHLY, CDR2 FYNNEI. J lost 4 bases, V lost 7 bases, and 7 bases had no gene match. The CDR3: CASTPDRAYEQYF. The CDR3 nucleotides are TGTGCCAGCACCCCAGACAGGGCGTACGAGCAGTACTTC.

This chain links TRBV10-3 with TRBJ2-7; 7 bases fit TRBD1. CDR3 length equals 14 residues. Germline CDR1 reads ENHRY; CDR2 reads SYGVKD. V lost 2 bases to trimming and J lost 1 base; unmatched junction nucleotides: 2. The CDR3 sequence is CAISEDRASYEQYF. CDR3 in DNA: TGTGCCATCAGTGAGGACAGGGCGTCCTACGAGCAGTACTTC.

The chain uses TRBV7-2 and TRBJ2-7; D is uncertain. Trimming stripped 1 base from V and 0 bases from J, with 10 bases between. Germline CDR1 reads SGHTA; CDR2 reads FQGNSA. The CDR3 has 15 amino acids. The CDR3 loop is CASSLGAAPSYEQYF. CDR3 in DNA: TGTGCCAGCAGCTTAGGCGCGGCACCCTCCTACGAGCAGTACTTC.

This chain joins TRBV9 and TRBJ2-1, with a possible D match to TRBD1 (6 bases). The CDR3 has 15 amino acids. V was shortened by 2 bases and J by 1 base, with 10 bases between the two germline ends. Looked up from germline, CDR1 is SGDLS and CDR2 is YYNGEE. CDR3 in DNA: TGTGCCAGCAGCGTCGCCACAGGGTCCTACAATGAGCAGTTCTTC. Amino acid sequence: CASSVATGSYNEQFF.

The DNA for the CDR3 is TGTGCCAGCAGCCTTGCGGGACAGGGGCGCGAAAAACTGTTTTTT. This translates into CASSLAGQGREKLFF. This chain connects TRBV5-8 to TRBJ1-4, with 10 bases fitting TRBD1. V was pared by 4 bases and J by 8 bases, with 8 bases of the junction left unmatched. CDR3 length equals 15 residues. Looked up from germline, CDR1 is SGHTS and CDR2 is YDEGEE.

The chain uses TRBV19 and TRBJ1-4, with D tentatively TRBD1 (6 bases). Germline CDR1 is LNHDA and CDR2 is SQIVND (reference sequence). Trimming took off 7 bases at V and 4 bases at J, with 13 bases between the two ends. CDR3 size: 14 residues. The CDR3 DNA is TGTGCCAGTACCCCGACAGGAGATAATGAAAAACTGTTTTTT. This gives the protein CASTPTGDNEKLFF.

V gene TRBV29-1 combines with J gene TRBJ2-1; D uncertain. Trimming cost V 1 base and J 3 bases, with 7 bases left between them. The length of the CDR3 is 13 residues. Germline CDR1 and CDR2: SQVTM and ANQGSEA. The CDR3 DNA sequence: TGCAGCGTTGAAGCTGCGAGCTACAATGAGCAGTTCTTC. Residues: CSVEAASYNEQFF.